This T cell receptor beta chain appears in the sequencing data of a study of untreated major depressive disorder. As to this clone: Its antigen is still unknown.

Germline CDR1 reads SNHLY; CDR2 reads FYNNEI. The CDR3 is 15 residues long. Trimming cost V 7 bases and J 4 bases, with 19 bases left between them. Study results and caveats: Compared with controls, depressed patients showed more TRBV05-01 (Vbeta 5.1) usage in CD4+ T cells.

The protocol was immunoSEQ multiplex PCR, while the TCRdb copy is restricted to in-frame clones and leaves out a portion. The sample records 23,000 or so clones, about 90% being singletons. The V gene is TRBV2, the J gene TRBJ1-1; D not resolved. Sequencing was carried out using CD4+ T cells from PBMCs. This receptor was obtained from a woman aged 25 to 39 with major depressive disorder. The DNA for the CDR3 is TGTGCCAGCACTTCCTCGACCCTGGGGTCCACTGAAGCTTTCTTT. Amino acid sequence: CASTSSTLGSTEAFF.